These 25 T cell receptor beta chains came from one sample sequenced in a study of cytotoxic CD8 clonotypes in ibrutinib-treated CLL. Clones were sequenced by immunoSEQ multiplex PCR, and TCRdb holds only the in-frame ones, with some missing. The sample has approximately 140,000 clones, 70% to 80% seen once. The material sequenced was PBMCs, taken after 12 months of ibrutinib treatment. The receptors were gathered from a human donor with chronic lymphocytic leukemia.

This chain connects TRBV2 to TRBJ1-1; no firm D call. Trimming stripped 10 bases from V and 6 bases from J, with 12 bases between. The CDR3 covers 11 residues. CDR1 is SNHLY, CDR2 FYNNEI, per germline. CDR3 amino acids: CATRGRAEAFF. The CDR3 DNA sequence: TGTGCCACCCGAGGGAGGGCTGAAGCTTTCTTT.

This clone was counted a few times. The J gene is TRBJ1-1, the V gene TRBV5-8; a weak D match, TRBD1 (5 bases). CDR3 length: 13 amino acids. Between the trimmed V and J ends, which lost 5 bases and 6 bases, there was a span of 14 bases. CDR1 is SGHTS, CDR2 YDEGEE, per germline. The CDR3 DNA reads TGTGCCAGCAGTTTATACGGGGCCGCTGAAGCTTTCTTT. Protein: CASSLYGAAEAFF.

The chain employs TRBV9 and TRBJ1-4; a possible D gene is TRBD1 (5 bases). The germline CDR1 and CDR2 sequences are SGDLS and YYNGEE. Between the trimmed V and J ends, which lost 2 bases and 11 bases, there was a span of 13 bases. This CDR3 spans 13 amino acids. CDR3: CASSVGGRDKLFF. The CDR3 DNA sequence: TGTGCCAGCAGCGTGGGGGGACGGGATAAACTGTTTTTT.

To note about this clone: Germline is not matched at one junction end, which may reflect a read error. The J gene is TRBJ2-3, the V gene TRBV9; no clear D gene. The CDR3 has 15 residues. Germline CDR1 SGDLS, CDR2 YYNGEE. The CDR3 region is CASSVGEEITYTQYF. The CDR3 bases are TGTGCCAGCAGCGTAGGTGAGGAAATCACATATACGCAGTATTTT.

V and J are TRBV7-2 and TRBJ1-5; 7 nucleotides line up with TRBD1. The CDR3 length is 14 residues. The J segment lost 2 bases and the V segment lost 5 bases, leaving 3 bases of the junction unmatched. Per the germline V gene, CDR1 is SGHTA and CDR2 is FQGNSA. CDR3 in amino acids: CASSDTGGNQPQHF. For the CDR3, the DNA is TGTGCCAGCAGCGATACAGGGGGCAATCAGCCCCAGCATTTT.

The chain is built from TRBV11-3 and TRBJ2-1, with 9 positions matching TRBD2. The germline CDR1 and CDR2 sequences are SGHNT and YENEEA. After removal of 0 bases from V and 7 bases from J, the junction contained 10 bases not matched to a gene. This CDR3 is 17 amino acids long. DNA for the CDR3: TGTGCCAGCAGCTTAGACTCTTCCGCTAGCGGGGCGAATGAGCAGTTCTTC. Its translation: CASSLDSSASGANEQFF.

This clone was detected a few times. CDR3 loop: CASSIMRVTEAFF. Here the CDR3 DNA reads TGTGCCAGTAGTATAATGCGGGTCACTGAAGCTTTCTTT. The chain has TRBV19 and TRBJ1-1, with D unresolved. V shed 2 bases and J shed 4 bases, with 8 bases lying between them. The germline gives CDR1 LNHDA, CDR2 SQIVND (reference sequence). The CDR3 length is 13 residues.

V is TRBV27 and J is TRBJ2-3; D remains ambiguous. The germline gives CDR1 MNHEY, CDR2 SMNVEV (reference sequence). The CDR3 is 14 amino acids. V lost 6 bases and J lost 2, with 12 bases in between. The CDR3 protein is CASRKGLPTDTQYF. CDR3 in DNA: TGTGCCAGCAGAAAGGGCTTGCCCACAGATACGCAGTATTTT.

This clone was seen repeatedly, ten times or more. This chain joins TRBV7-9 and TRBJ2-3; 7 nucleotides line up with TRBD2. CDR3 length: 16 residues. Looked up from germline, CDR1 is SEHNR and CDR2 is FQNEAQ (reference sequence). The junction had 7 bases not matched to a gene; V was cut back by 2 bases and J by 2 bases. The CDR3 region is CASSLRLADPTDTQYF. In DNA, the CDR3 is TGTGCCAGCAGCTTAAGGCTAGCGGATCCCACAGATACGCAGTATTTT. Filled out from reference TRBV7-9 and TRBJ2-3, the complete variable domain reads DTGVSQNPRHKITKRGQNVTFRCDPISEHNRLYWYRQTLGQGPEFLTYFQNEAQLEKSRLLSDRFSAERPKGSFSTLEIQRTEQGDSAMYLCASSLRLADPTDTQYFGPGTRLTVL.

The chain uses TRBV27 and TRBJ1-5; the D gene is possibly TRBD1 (5 bases). The germline gives CDR1 MNHEY, CDR2 SMNVEV (reference sequence). The length of the CDR3 is 14 residues. V dropped 2 bases and J dropped 3 bases, with 8 bases sitting between them. The CDR3 region is CASSLGQNNQPQHF. CDR3 in DNA: TGTGCCAGCAGTTTAGGACAAAACAATCAGCCCCAGCATTTT.

CDR3 residues: CASKASDGYTF. The CDR3 bases are TGTGCCAGCAAGGCTAGCGATGGCTACACCTTC. The chain couples TRBV25-1 to TRBJ1-2, with no clear D. Trimming cost V 7 bases and J 6 bases, with 9 bases left between them. This CDR3 comprises 11 residues. Germline CDR1 is MGHDK and CDR2 is SYGVNS.

The chain uses TRBV6-5 and TRBJ1-2; 8 bases match TRBD1. The length of the CDR3 is 14 residues. J lost 6 bases, V lost 4 bases, and 7 bases had no gene match. The germline CDR1 and CDR2 sequences are MNHEY and SVGAGI. The CDR3, as DNA: TGTGCCAGCAGTTCGAGGACAGGGCGGAATGGCTACACCTTC. Translation: CASSSRTGRNGYTF.

There are many counts of this clone. CDR3 sequence reads: CASSPGLLISGNTIYF. CDR3 DNA: TGTGCCAGCTCCCCGGGACTCCTCATCTCTGGAAACACCATATATTTT. V usage is TRBV28 and J usage is TRBJ1-3; D perhaps matches TRBD1 (5 bases). Looked up from germline, CDR1 is MDHEN and CDR2 is SYDVKM. CDR3 length: 16 amino acids. V lost 8 bases and J 0 bases, leaving 17 bases between the germline ends.

A few counts support this clone. The chain couples TRBV7-8 to TRBJ1-1, with D possibly being TRBD1 (6 bases). V lost 6 bases and J 3 bases, leaving 14 bases between the germline ends. Germline V gene lookup returns CDR1 SGHVS and CDR2 FQNEAQ. This CDR3 comprises 14 residues. The CDR3 DNA follows: TGTGCCAGCAGGGCGCGTTCAGGGGACACTGAAGCTTTCTTT. As protein: CASRARSGDTEAFF.

The rearrangement uses TRBV9 and TRBJ1-3; no reliable D call. The length of the CDR3 is 14 residues. CDR1 and CDR2 (germline): SGDLS, YYNGEE. V dropped 0 bases and J dropped 0 bases, with 4 bases sitting between them. CDR3 loop: CASSVEDSGNTIYF. The DNA for the CDR3 is TGTGCCAGCAGCGTAGAAGACTCTGGAAACACCATATATTTT.

V is TRBV6-5 and J is TRBJ2-5, with a possible D match to TRBD1 (6 bases). With 2 bases removed from V and 5 bases from J, the gap between germline ends came to 15 bases. The CDR3 contains 15 residues. Germline loops: CDR1 MNHEY, CDR2 SVGAGI. The CDR3 loop reads CASSYVGGRGETQYF. The DNA of the CDR3 is TGTGCCAGCAGTTACGTAGGGGGTCGCGGTGAGACCCAGTACTTC.

The V and J genes are TRBV5-1 and TRBJ2-5; D perhaps matches TRBD2 (7 bases). The CDR3 spans 17 residues. V dropped 2 bases and J dropped 2 bases, with 19 bases sitting between them. CDR1 is SGHRS and CDR2 is YFSETQ in the germline V gene. The CDR3 coding sequence is TGCGCCAGCAGCTTCGTACTAGTCGGGGGGCTACAAGAGACCCAGTACTTC. Its protein is CASSFVLVGGLQETQYF.

V usage is TRBV4-2 and J usage is TRBJ2-7; 7 nucleotides align to TRBD2. With V trimmed by 3 bases and J by 9 bases, 8 bases remained unmatched. The CDR3 runs 13 residues. Germline V gives CDR1 LGHNA, CDR2 YNFKEQ. The CDR3: CASSQVGRELQYF. CDR3 bases: TGTGCCAGCAGCCAGGTGGGGCGGGAGCTGCAGTACTTC.

This clone was counted a few times. J is TRBJ2-7 and V is TRBV7-3, with D tentatively TRBD2 (6 bases). The V gene lost 5 bases and the J gene lost 3 bases, with 17 bases spanning the gap. The CDR3 totals 15 residues. CDR1 is SGHTA and CDR2 is FQGTGA in the germline V gene. For the CDR3, the DNA is TGTGCCAGCAGCCCCTCGGGTAGCGGAATCTACGAGCAGTACTTC. Protein sequence: CASSPSGSGIYEQYF.

The genes are TRBV5-6 and TRBJ2-7; perhaps D is TRBD1 or TRBD2 (5 bases each). The CDR3 covers 12 residues. V shed 0 bases and J shed 6 bases, with 7 bases lying between them. Germline CDR1 and CDR2: SGHDT and YYEEEE. The CDR3 reads CASSLGGAEQYF. The DNA of the CDR3 is TGTGCCAGCAGCTTGGGAGGGGCCGAGCAGTACTTC.

This clone is medium-sized (0.01 to 0.1%) within its sample. The chain uses TRBV23-1 and TRBJ2-1; TRBD2 agrees at 10 bases. TRBV23-1 is given ORF status, its function remaining uncertain. Trimming at V came to 4 bases and at J to 2 bases, leaving 8 bases not matched to a gene. The CDR3 consists of 17 residues. CDR3 nucleotides: TGCGCCAGCAGTCCCCGGGGTAGCGGGGGGACCTACAATGAGCAGTTCTTC. This encodes CASSPRGSGGTYNEQFF.

V gene TRBV5-6 combines with J gene TRBJ2-2; D is perhaps TRBD1 (5 bases). CDR3 length: 14 amino acids. CDR1 SGHDT and CDR2 YYEEEE come from the germline V gene. Trimming left V 2 bases short and J 7 bases short, with 12 bases between. For the CDR3, the DNA is TGTGCCAGCAGCTTTGGCAGGGCGGACGGGGAGCTGTTTTTT. This gives the protein CASSFGRADGELFF.

The rearrangement joins TRBV19 to TRBJ2-7; unclear D gene. V gave up 4 bases and J gave up 6 bases, with 13 bases separating them. CDR1 and CDR2 (germline): LNHDA, SQIVND (reference sequence). This CDR3 is built from 13 residues. The DNA of the CDR3 is TGTGCCAGTAGTACCCTCATTGGTTTCGAGCAGTACTTC. This translates into CASSTLIGFEQYF.

This chain links TRBV12-2 with TRBJ2-3; the table's D call, TRBD2, was not checked against the DNA. TRBV12-2 is given as a pseudogene. The CDR3 runs 19 residues. For the CDR3, the DNA is TGTGCAAGTCGCTTCGCCGAGTTCCTTAACGGGGTAAGCACAGATACGCAGTATTTT. Residues: CASRFAEFLNGVSTDTQYF.

The J gene is TRBJ2-1, the V gene TRBV19; a possible D gene is TRBD1 (6 bases). Trimming shortened V by 6 bases and J by 2 bases, and 17 bases separated the two germline ends. CDR1 and CDR2 from the germline V gene are LNHDA and SQIVND (reference sequence). This CDR3 comprises 16 residues. The CDR3 reads CASSSNQGTPYNEQFF. CDR3 DNA sequence: TGTGCCAGTAGCAGCAACCAGGGGACACCCTACAATGAGCAGTTCTTC.